What follows are 32 T cell receptor beta chains derived from one specimen sequenced in a study of beta chain features in type 1 diabetes (dated by TCRdb to the late 2010s). To prepare the library, the immunoSEQ multiplex PCR assay was applied. The entire amount of isolated RNA was reverse transcribed using the High Capacity cDNA Reverse Transcription Kit, so the sequenced TCRB transcripts were expressed ones. Held by TCRdb, this immuneACCESS table contains in-frame sequences only and omits some clones. Under half of the omission traces to an unresolved V gene where checked; the cause of the rest is unknown. The table for this sample lists some 150,000 clones; around 9.7% of them were counted only once. Under 0.75% of the sample rests with the top ten. What these receptors recognize is not known. Study-wide findings and limitations: Type 1 diabetes patients showed a moderate but significant shortening of TCRB CDR3 length in all four CD4+ subsets.

The specimen sequenced was central memory CD4+ T cells from blood. These receptors originate from a woman between 25 and 40 years old with type 1 diabetes.

This clone occurred a few times. J is TRBJ2-3 and V is TRBV7-9, with 11 bases identical to TRBD2. This CDR3 has 16 residues. With V trimmed by 5 bases and J by 0 bases, 4 bases remained unmatched. Germline V gives CDR1 SEHNR, CDR2 FQNEAQ (reference sequence). In DNA form, the CDR3 reads TGTGCCAGCAGCCCGGGACTAGCGGCTAGCACAGATACGCAGTATTTT. It is translated as CASSPGLAASTDTQYF.

This clone has a handful of counts. J is TRBJ1-2 and V is TRBV5-6; tentative D call: TRBD1 (6 bases). Germline loops: CDR1 SGHDT, CDR2 YYEEEE. This CDR3 is 13 amino acids long. Trimming cost V 3 bases and J 5 bases, with 11 bases left between them. Written as DNA, the CDR3 is TGTGCCAGCAGCTACCGGGACAATTATGGCTACACCTTC. It specifies CASSYRDNYGYTF.

The V call is TRBV6-5, the J call TRBJ2-7, with 9 bases matching TRBD2. This CDR3 has 15 residues. Germline-derived CDR1 and CDR2 are MNHEY and SVGAGI. V dropped 0 bases and J dropped 3; count of bases not matched to a gene: 3. CDR3 sequence: CASSYSETSGYEQYF. CDR3 nucleotide sequence: TGTGCCAGCAGTTACTCGGAGACTAGCGGCTACGAGCAGTACTTC.

A few counts support this clone. The chain carries TRBV28 and TRBJ1-4; TRBD1 might be the D (5 bases). Germline V gene sequence: CDR1 MDHEN, CDR2 SYDVKM. This CDR3 contains 13 residues. V lost 10 bases to trimming and J lost 7 bases, with 16 bases between them. CDR3 DNA sequence: TGTGCCACCAAAAGGAGGGGAGGTGAAAAACTGTTTTTT. It codes for CATKRRGGEKLFF.

Only a few counts were recorded for this clone. The V gene is TRBV13, the J gene TRBJ1-2; D may be TRBD1 (6 bases). Germline values: CDR1 PRHDT, CDR2 FYEKMQ (reference sequence). This CDR3 has 11 residues. Trimming pared 4 bases from V and 12 bases from J, leaving 12 bases between. The CDR3 sequence: CASSSITGNTF. The CDR3, as DNA: TGTGCCAGCAGCTCGATCACAGGGAACACCTTC.

This clone was recorded at least ten times. The CDR3 sequence: CASQRTSGRGYNEQFF. The DNA for the CDR3 is TGTGCCAGCCAGAGGACTAGCGGGAGGGGATACAATGAGCAGTTCTTC. The V and J genes are TRBV2 and TRBJ2-1; 15 bases match TRBD2. From germline, CDR1 is SNHLY and CDR2 FYNNEI. The V gene end was trimmed by 8 bases and the J gene end by 4 bases; junction bases not matched to a gene: 6. The CDR3 is made up of 16 amino acids. The full variable domain, completed using reference TRBV2 and TRBJ2-1, is EPEVTQTPSHQVTQMGQEVILRCVPISNHLYFYWYRQILGQKVEFLVSFYNNEISEKSEIFDDQFSVERPDGSNFTLKIRSTKLEDSAMYFCASQRTSGRGYNEQFFGPGTRLTVL.

This sequence joins TRBV5-8 and TRBJ2-3, with 9 bases identical to TRBD2. Trimming cost V 0 bases and J 14 bases; bases outside gene matches: 10. The CDR3 length is 14 residues. From germline, CDR1 is SGHTS and CDR2 YDEGEE. The CDR3 DNA follows: TGTGCCAGCAGCTTGGATTACGGTAATAGCGGGAGGTATTTT. Its translation: CASSLDYGNSGRYF.

This clone has just a few counts. The rearrangement links TRBV14 to TRBJ2-7; 8 positions agree with TRBD2. CDR1 and CDR2 from the germline V gene are SGHDN and FVKESK. Unmatched junction bases numbered 14, after V lost 4 bases and J lost 6 bases. The CDR3 has 16 residues. The CDR3, as DNA: TGTGCCAGCAGCCCATACTCAGCGGGAGAGTCGAGCGAGCAGTACTTC. As protein: CASSPYSAGESSEQYF.

This clone was seen only a few times. The chain links TRBV5-1 to TRBJ2-3; 7 positions match TRBD2. With V trimmed by 4 bases and J by 2 bases, 1 base remained unmatched. The CDR3 spans 13 residues. Looked up from germline, CDR1 is SGHRS and CDR2 is YFSETQ. For the CDR3, the DNA is TGCGCCAGCAGCAGGGACTACACAGATACGCAGTATTTT. This encodes CASSRDYTDTQYF.

J is TRBJ1-1 and V is TRBV2, with D unclear. V was clipped by 6 bases and J by 1 base, with 12 bases between them. The CDR3 contains 14 residues. The germline CDR1 and CDR2 sequences are SNHLY and FYNNEI. CDR3 residues: CASSVHLANTEAFF. DNA for the CDR3: TGTGCCAGCAGCGTTCATCTGGCGAACACTGAAGCTTTCTTT.

This clone was observed a few times. J is TRBJ1-2 and V is TRBV7-2; D not certain. Germline V gives CDR1 SGHTA, CDR2 FQGNSA. The CDR3 covers 15 residues. V gave up 6 bases and J gave up 4 bases, with 18 bases separating them. CDR3 in amino acids: CASSPPTGGSYGYTF. DNA for the CDR3: TGTGCCAGCAGTCCCCCAACGGGAGGCAGCTATGGCTACACCTTC.

The chain links TRBV18 to TRBJ2-1; no clear D gene. The CDR3 sequence is 13 residues long. Germline assignment: CDR1 KGHSH and CDR2 LQKENI. The V and J ends lost 2 bases and 3 bases respectively, with 5 bases between them. CDR3 DNA sequence: TGTGCCAGCTCACCAGAGATCTACAATGAGCAGTTCTTC. Amino acid sequence: CASSPEIYNEQFF.

The rearrangement links TRBV5-4 to TRBJ2-6; D gene ambiguous. The CDR3 runs to 16 residues. Germline loops: CDR1 SGHNT, CDR2 YYREEE (reference sequence). V was pared by 9 bases and J by 0 bases, with 16 bases between. The DNA of the CDR3 is TGTGCCATCCCAGACACAGCAAGCTCTGGGGCCAACGTCCTGACTTTC. Translating it yields CAIPDTASSGANVLTF.

V and J are TRBV18 and TRBJ2-7, with D tentatively TRBD1 (6 bases). Germline CDR1 is KGHSH and CDR2 is LQKENI. There are 14 residues in the CDR3. V lost 0 bases and J lost 6, with 12 bases in between. The DNA for the CDR3 is TGTGCCAGCTCACCACCGGCAGGGGTTGGCGAGCAGTACTTC. Amino acid sequence: CASSPPAGVGEQYF.

This clone was seen more than once but under ten times. The V and J genes are TRBV5-1 and TRBJ2-4; D is unresolved. The germline CDR1 and CDR2 sequences are SGHRS and YFSETQ. V lost 2 bases and J 0 bases, leaving 6 bases between the germline ends. The CDR3 runs to 14 residues. CDR3 residues: CASSLEIAKNIQYF. DNA of the CDR3: TGCGCCAGCAGCTTAGAGATAGCCAAAAACATTCAGTACTTC.

This clone has only a few counts. This chain links TRBV14 with TRBJ2-5; TRBD2 matches 7 bases. Germline CDR1 and CDR2: SGHDN and FVKESK. The ends lost 1 base at V and 5 bases at J; junction bases unmatched: 4. The CDR3 extends over 14 amino acids. The CDR3 spells CASSQGGGIETQYF. In DNA, the CDR3 is TGTGCCAGCAGCCAAGGGGGGGGAATCGAGACCCAGTACTTC.

This clone appeared many times. The rearrangement uses TRBV29-1 and TRBJ2-3; D not certain. V gave up 5 bases and J gave up 3 bases, with 9 bases separating them. Germline V lookup: CDR1 SQVTM, CDR2 ANQGSEA. The CDR3 has 12 residues. The CDR3 loop is CSVRLQTDTQYF. The CDR3 DNA follows: TGCAGCGTTAGACTGCAAACAGATACGCAGTATTTT.

Only a few counts were recorded for this clone. The chain links TRBV28 to TRBJ2-4; 10 nucleotides match TRBD2. V lost 4 bases, J lost 10 bases, and 7 bases stayed unmatched. The CDR3 spans 14 residues. Germline lookup yields CDR1 MDHEN and CDR2 SYDVKM. Here the CDR3 reads CASSSVSGRGIQYF. The DNA of the CDR3 is TGTGCCAGCAGTTCTGTAAGCGGGAGGGGAATTCAGTACTTC. The complete variable domain, with remaining parts taken from reference TRBV28 and TRBJ2-4, reads DVKVTQSSRYLVKRTGEKVFLECVQDMDHENMFWYRQDPGLGLRLIYFSYDVKMKEKGDIPEGYSVSREKKERFSLILESASTNQTSMYLCASSSVSGRGIQYFGAGTRLSVL.

V usage is TRBV9 and J usage is TRBJ2-1; 10 nucleotides agree with TRBD2. Per the germline V gene, CDR1 is SGDLS and CDR2 is YYNGEE. This CDR3 contains 12 residues. V was pared by 2 bases and J by 12 bases, with 2 bases of the junction left unmatched. In nucleotides, the CDR3 is TGTGCCAGCAGCGTTGAGCGGGGGGGGCAGTTCTTC. It encodes CASSVERGGQFF. The full variable domain, in which reference TRBV9 and TRBJ2-1 provide the parts outside the CDR3, is DSGVTQTPKHLITATGQRVTLRCSPRSGDLSVYWYQQSLDQGLQFLIQYYNGEERAKGNILERFSAQQFPDLHSELNLSSLELGDSALYFCASSVERGGQFFGPGTRLTVL.

The chain combines TRBV6-5 with TRBJ2-3, with D possibly matching TRBD1 (5 bases). Trimming took off 8 bases at V and 11 bases at J, with 14 bases between the two ends. The V gene's germline CDR1 is MNHEY and CDR2 SVGAGI. This CDR3 has 11 amino acids. The CDR3: CASGRQSEQYF. CDR3 DNA sequence: TGTGCCAGCGGCCGACAGTCCGAGCAGTATTTT.

CDR3 region: CASSATSGRPAGELFF. The DNA of the CDR3 is TGCGCCAGCAGCGCGACTAGCGGGAGGCCCGCCGGGGAGCTGTTTTTT. The genes are TRBV5-1 and TRBJ2-2, with TRBD2 matching over 13 bases. V dropped 4 bases and J dropped 6; count of bases not matched to a gene: 6. Germline loops: CDR1 SGHRS, CDR2 YFSETQ. This CDR3 is 16 amino acids long.

The table lists this clone with a few counts. The CDR3 nucleotides read TGTGCCATCAGTGGGACTAGCGGGAGTACGGAGACCCAGTACTTC. Amino acid sequence: CAISGTSGSTETQYF. V usage is TRBV10-3 and J usage is TRBJ2-5; TRBD2 aligns across 13 bases. CDR3 length: 15 residues. Germline assignment: CDR1 ENHRY and CDR2 SYGVKD. The V and J ends lost 4 bases and 5 bases, in that order; junction bases with no gene match: 4.

V usage is TRBV11-2 and J usage is TRBJ2-1, with D perhaps TRBD1 (6 bases). V lost 1 base and J 6 bases, leaving 10 bases between the germline ends. The CDR3 has 14 residues. Germline CDR1 reads SGHAT; CDR2 reads FQNNGV. DNA for the CDR3: TGTGCCAGCAGCTTAGGCAGGACAGCCAATGAGCAGTTCTTC. Translating gives CASSLGRTANEQFF.

This chain uses TRBV9 with TRBJ2-1, with TRBD1 as a possible D gene (6 bases). V was pared by 3 bases and J by 6 bases, with 13 bases between. Germline V lookup: CDR1 SGDLS, CDR2 YYNGEE. The length of the CDR3 is 14 residues. The chain's CDR3 is CASSATGFGNEQFF. The CDR3 DNA is TGTGCCAGCAGCGCAACAGGGTTTGGCAATGAGCAGTTCTTC.

This clone occurred a few times. The chain employs TRBV7-2 and TRBJ2-7; D is ambiguous. The CDR3 spans 12 residues. Germline CDR1 SGHTA, CDR2 FQGNSA. Trimming left V 5 bases short and J 2 bases short, with 7 bases between. The CDR3 DNA sequence: TGTGCCAGCAGCCAGACAACCTACGAGCAGTACTTC. Its protein product is CASSQTTYEQYF.

This clone was found a few times. The V gene is TRBV7-9, the J gene TRBJ2-2; D possibly corresponds to TRBD2 (6 bases). The germline CDR1 and CDR2 sequences are SEHNR and FQNEAQ (reference sequence). The CDR3 spans 16 residues. Trimming stripped 4 bases from V and 7 bases from J, with 19 bases between. The DNA of the CDR3 is TGTGCCAGCAGCTCTAGCGTCGGGATCAGGGTCGGGGAGCTGTTTTTT. It specifies CASSSSVGIRVGELFF.

In this sample, this clone turned up a few times. This chain uses TRBV27 with TRBJ2-5; TRBD1 matches 9 bases. The CDR3 totals 14 residues. Germline CDR1 MNHEY, CDR2 SMNVEV (reference sequence). V gave up 3 bases and J gave up 5 bases; unmatched junction bases: 4. CDR3 coding DNA: TGTGCCAGCAGTTTGCACAGGGGGCCCGAGACCCAGTACTTC. Protein sequence: CASSLHRGPETQYF.

This clone showed up just a few times. Relative to the germline gene, one junction end is altered; a read error may explain this. V usage is TRBV7-2 and J usage is TRBJ1-2; maybe TRBD1 (6 bases). This CDR3 region has 13 residues. Germline CDR1 SGHTA, CDR2 FQGNSA. CDR3 bases: TGTGCCAGCAGCTTGAACAGGGACTACGGCTACACCTTC. It translates to CASSLNRDYGYTF. Complete variable domain (other parts from reference TRBV7-2 and TRBJ1-2): GAGVSQSPSNKVTEKGKDVELRCDPISGHTALYWYRQSLGQGLEFLIYFQGNSAPDKSGLPSDRFSAERTGGSVSTLTIQRTQQEDSAVYLCASSLNRDYGYTFGSGTRLTVV.

This clone turned up a few times. This same CDR3 is encoded by further DNA sequences in the sample. This chain connects TRBV6-5 to TRBJ2-2; TRBD2 matches 7 bases. The germline V gene has CDR1 MNHEY and CDR2 SVGAGI. This CDR3 comprises 15 residues. V shed 2 bases and J 2 bases; nucleotides not matched to a gene: 2. This CDR3 is CASSYGGGNTGELFF. The CDR3 nucleotides are TGTGCCAGCAGTTACGGCGGGGGTAACACCGGGGAGCTGTTTTTT.

CDR3 region: CATSLAGAVNEQFF. In DNA form, the CDR3 reads TGTGCCACCTCTCTAGCGGGAGCGGTCAATGAGCAGTTCTTC. This chain connects TRBV11-3 to TRBJ2-1, with TRBD2 matching 10 bases. Germline V gene sequence: CDR1 SGHNT, CDR2 YENEEA. The CDR3 has 14 amino acids. V gave up 10 bases and J gave up 6 bases; unmatched junction bases: 9. Full variable domain (missing parts from reference TRBV11-3 and TRBJ2-1): EAGVVQSPRYKIIEKKQPVAFWCNPISGHNTLYWYLQNLGQGPELLIRYENEEAVDDSQLPKDRFSAERLKGVDSTLKIQPAELGDSAVYLCATSLAGAVNEQFFGPGTRLTVL.

This clone turned up a few times. The chain recombines TRBV28 with TRBJ2-2; tentative D call: TRBD2 (5 bases). V was clipped by 5 bases and J by 0 bases, with 10 bases between them. The CDR3 sequence is 15 residues long. Looked up from germline, CDR1 is MDHEN and CDR2 is SYDVKM. Here the CDR3 DNA reads TGTGCCAGCAGTCCTCCACTAGCGAACACCGGGGAGCTGTTTTTT. It codes for CASSPPLANTGELFF.

This clone appeared many times. The V gene is TRBV7-9, the J gene TRBJ2-7; possible D gene TRBD1, 5 bases. Germline CDR1 and CDR2: SEHNR and FQNEAQ (reference sequence). Trimming cost V 5 bases and J 7 bases, with 12 bases left between them. CDR3 size: 12 residues. The CDR3 reads CASSRQGTEQYF. CDR3 coding DNA: TGTGCCAGCAGCCGCCAGGGTACAGAGCAGTACTTC.